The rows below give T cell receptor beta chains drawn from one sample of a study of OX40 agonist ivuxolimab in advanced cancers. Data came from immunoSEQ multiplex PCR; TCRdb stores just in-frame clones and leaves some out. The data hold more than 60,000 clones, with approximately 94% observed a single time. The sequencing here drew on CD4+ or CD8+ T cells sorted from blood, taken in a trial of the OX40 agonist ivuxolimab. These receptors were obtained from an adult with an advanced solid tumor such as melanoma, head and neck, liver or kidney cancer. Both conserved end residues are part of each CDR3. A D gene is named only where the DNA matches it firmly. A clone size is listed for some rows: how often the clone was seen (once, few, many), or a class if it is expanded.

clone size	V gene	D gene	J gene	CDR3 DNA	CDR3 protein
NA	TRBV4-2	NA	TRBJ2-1	TGTGCCAGCAGCCAAGGTGCGGGGAATGAGCAGTTCTTC	CASSQGAGNEQFF
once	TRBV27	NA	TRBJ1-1	TGTGCCAGCAGTCCGACGCCAGGCTACACTGAAGCTTTCTTT	CASSPTPGYTEAFF
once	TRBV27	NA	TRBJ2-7	TGTGCCAGCAGTTTATCGGGACAATTTACCTACGAGCAGTACTTC	CASSLSGQFTYEQYF
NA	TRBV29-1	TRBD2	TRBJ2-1	TGCGCTGGGCGCGGGGGATCTCTCTACAATGAGCAGTTCTTC	CAGRGGSLYNEQFF
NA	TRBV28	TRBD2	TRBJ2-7	TGTGCCAGCGAACCGGGACTAGCGATGACAAGAGACTACGAGCAGTACTTC	CASEPGLAMTRDYEQYF
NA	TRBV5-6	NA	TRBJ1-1	TGTGCCAGCAGTAACACTGAAGCTTTCTTT	CASSNTEAFF
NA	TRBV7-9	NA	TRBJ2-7	TGTGCCAGCAGTTCTAGGGGGGTGGAAACCTACGAGCAGTACTTC	CASSSRGVETYEQYF
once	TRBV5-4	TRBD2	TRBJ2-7	TGTGCCAGCAGCTTGGAGGCTAGCGGGGGGGAAGACGAGCAGTACTTC	CASSLEASGGEDEQYF
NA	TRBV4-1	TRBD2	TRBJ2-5	TGCGCCAGCAGCCAAGGCGGGGGGGCCGGGGAGACCCAGTACTTC	CASSQGGGAGETQYF
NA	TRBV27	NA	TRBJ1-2	TGTGCCAGCAGTTTCGGTGGCGACTATGGCTACACCTTC	CASSFGGDYGYTF
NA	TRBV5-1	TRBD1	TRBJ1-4	TGCGCCAGCAGCGCGGATCCGGGACAGGGGGCCCTTAATGAAAAACTGTTTTTT	CASSADPGQGALNEKLFF
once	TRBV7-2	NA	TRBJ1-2	TGTGCCAGCAGCCTCGGGGCCGGGGGCTACACCTTC	CASSLGAGGYTF
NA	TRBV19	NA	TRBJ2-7	TGTGCCAGTAGCGGTGTTGATCGCTACGAGCAGTACTTC	CASSGVDRYEQYF